This entry lists 23 T cell receptor beta chains sequenced from one sample in a study of spatial heterogeneity in lung cancer (dated by TCRdb to 2018 to 2020). Sample time point, as interpreted from the label and publication: sample taken at primary tumor resection. TCR sequencing used whole RNA extracted from tumor and nontumor lung tissue, or from cryopreserved PBMC samples, without cell sorting. The library was obtained by 5' RACE. Sequencing relied on a NextSeq 500. TCRdb reprocessed the public reads (quality trimming at Q25 with fastp, clone calling with MiXCR) and kept in-frame beta chains. Identical CDR3 protein sequences are pooled into one entry, listed with their most common genes and DNA. For this sample the table gives under 75,000 distinct CDR3 sequences, of which 13% were detected only once. The biggest ten clones account for approximately 7.2% of the sample. The input for sequencing was PBMCs, taken at surgery. Receptors originate from a male donor with early-stage non-small cell lung cancer.

The V gene is TRBV5-6, the J gene TRBJ1-1; 7 bases match TRBD1. Germline V gene sequence: CDR1 SGHDT, CDR2 YYEEEE. This CDR3 has 16 amino acids. V lost 3 bases and J lost 2; bases outside the gene matches: 10. In DNA form, the CDR3 reads TGTGCCAGCAGCTCAACACGGACAGGCGCTAACACTGAAGCTTTCTTT. Translating it yields CASSSTRTGANTEAFF.

This clonotype was found many times. The chain combines TRBV28 with TRBJ1-4, with 7 bases that match TRBD1. The junction had 2 bases not matched to a gene; V was cut back by 7 bases and J by 0 bases. This CDR3 contains 14 residues. The V gene's germline CDR1 is MDHEN and CDR2 SYDVKM. The CDR3 is CASMTGSTNEKLFF. In nucleotides, the CDR3 is TGTGCCAGCATGACAGGGTCAACTAATGAAAAACTGTTTTTT.

This clonotype was counted a few times. The rearrangement uses TRBV11-1 and TRBJ1-1; D is unresolved. Per the germline V gene, CDR1 is SGHAT and CDR2 is FQDESV (reference sequence). This CDR3 is 12 amino acids long. The V gene lost 5 bases and the J gene lost 5 bases, with 9 bases spanning the gap. CDR3 sequence: CASSKAGTEAFF. In nucleotides, the CDR3 is TGTGCCAGCAGCAAGGCGGGAACTGAAGCTTTCTTT.

This clonotype was seen just once. The chain has TRBV12-3 or TRBV12-4 and TRBJ1-5; possible D gene TRBD1, 5 bases. The CDR3 loop spans 16 amino acids. V was cut by 1 base and J by 5 bases, with 15 bases left in between. The CDR3 DNA reads as TGTGCCAGCAGTTTAGTGGGACCCGGAGGGGATCAGCCCCAGCATTTT. Translating gives CASSLVGPGGDQPQHF.

The J gene is TRBJ2-7, the V gene TRBV5-1, with D possibly TRBD2 on 6 matching bases. V was clipped by 1 base and J by 2 bases, with 16 bases between them. This CDR3 is built from 16 residues. CDR1 is SGHRS and CDR2 is YFSETQ in the germline V gene. CDR3 sequence reads: CASSLSALGGTYEQYF. The CDR3 coding sequence is TGCGCCAGCAGCTTGTCAGCGCTCGGGGGAACCTACGAGCAGTACTTC.

The chain uses TRBV20-1 and TRBJ2-2; possibly TRBD2 for D (5 bases). The V gene lost 0 bases and the J gene lost 4 bases, with 9 bases spanning the gap. Germline lookup yields CDR1 DFQATT and CDR2 SNEGSKA (reference sequence). The CDR3 contains 14 residues. The CDR3 nucleotides are TGCAGTGCTAGAGACGGGATTGGCACCGGGGAGCTGTTTTTT. It translates to CSARDGIGTGELFF.

The chain is built from TRBV6-1 and TRBJ1-4; 9 nucleotides agree with TRBD1. Germline trimming cut 11 bases from V and 8 bases from J; bases unmatched to any gene: 6. CDR3 length: 12 amino acids. Germline V gene data show CDR1 as MNHNS and CDR2 as SASEGT. Here the CDR3 reads CAGGQGREKLFF. The CDR3 nucleotides are TGTGCCGGCGGACAGGGGAGGGAAAAACTGTTTTTT.

The chain carries TRBV20-1 and TRBJ2-1, with no clear D. Germline-derived CDR1 and CDR2 are DFQATT and SNEGSKA (reference sequence). The CDR3 runs to 13 residues. Trimming cost V 5 bases and J 5 bases, with 13 bases left between them. CDR3 nucleotide sequence: TGCAGTGCTGCTCACTTTGACGACAATGAGCAGTTCTTC. Translation: CSAAHFDDNEQFF.

V usage is TRBV20-1 and J usage is TRBJ2-6, with unresolved D. V lost 1 base and J lost 3, with 1 base in between. CDR1 is DFQATT and CDR2 is SNEGSKA in the germline V gene (reference sequence). The CDR3 covers 12 residues. In DNA, the CDR3 is TGCAGTGCTAGAGGTGGGGCCAACGTCCTGACTTTC. Amino acids: CSARGGANVLTF.

This clonotype was seen at least ten times. The chain carries TRBV12-3 or TRBV12-4 and TRBJ1-1; maybe TRBD1 (6 bases). V was pared by 5 bases and J by 4 bases, with 26 bases between. The CDR3 has 18 amino acids. CDR3 in DNA: TGTGCCAGCAGTCTTCGCGCTCCCCCGGACAGTCCTCCCACTGAAGCTTTCTTT. Translating it yields CASSLRAPPDSPPTEAFF.

This clonotype came up many times. This chain links TRBV7-9 with TRBJ2-2; no reliable D call. Germline CDR1 reads SEHNR; CDR2 reads FQNEAQ (reference sequence). Trimming stripped 5 bases from V and 5 bases from J, with 15 bases between. This CDR3 is built from 15 residues. The DNA of the CDR3 is TGTGCCAGCAGCCCCCAGGAGAGGTTAACCGGGGAGCTGTTTTTT. Protein sequence: CASSPQERLTGELFF.

This clonotype has at least ten counts. The gene calls are TRBV6-6 and TRBJ2-7; 8 bases agree with TRBD1. V lost 5 bases and J lost 5; bases outside the gene matches: 5. In germline, CDR1 is MNHNY, CDR2 SVGAGI (reference sequence). This CDR3 has 13 residues. Written as DNA, the CDR3 is TGTGCCAGCAGTCTTTTGACAGGGGACGAGCAGTACTTC. It yields the protein CASSLLTGDEQYF.

The chain couples TRBV29-1 to TRBJ2-3; 12 bases match TRBD2. CDR3 size: 14 residues. V was pared by 4 bases and J by 6 bases, with 5 bases of the junction left unmatched. CDR1 is SQVTM and CDR2 is ANQGSEA in the germline V gene. The CDR3 is CSVGLAGVIDTQYF. The CDR3 nucleotides read TGCAGCGTTGGACTAGCGGGAGTTATTGATACGCAGTATTTT.

There are many counts of this clonotype. V is TRBV19 and J is TRBJ2-1; D is possibly TRBD1 (6 bases). CDR3 length: 14 residues. Germline-derived CDR1 and CDR2 are LNHDA and SQIVND (reference sequence). Trimming pared 8 bases from V and 3 bases from J, leaving 14 bases between. The CDR3 reads CASQQGLLYNEQFF. In DNA form, the CDR3 reads TGTGCCAGTCAACAGGGCCTGCTCTACAATGAGCAGTTCTTC.

This clonotype has a count of ten or more. The chain links TRBV3-1 to TRBJ2-3, with D uncertain. CDR1 and CDR2 from the germline V gene are LGHDT and YNNKEL (reference sequence). V was pared by 3 bases and J by 4 bases, with 8 bases between. The CDR3 covers 13 residues. CDR3 DNA sequence: TGTGCCAGCAGCCAGCTATCCGCAGATACGCAGTATTTT. This codes for CASSQLSADTQYF.

This clonotype was detected only a few times. The CDR3 loop reads CASGDRHTEKLFF. In DNA form, the CDR3 reads TGTGCCAGTGGTGACAGGCACACTGAAAAACTGTTTTTT. The chain uses TRBV19 and TRBJ1-4, with a weak D call TRBD1 (6 bases). Germline assignment: CDR1 LNHDA and CDR2 SQIVND (reference sequence). The CDR3 totals 13 residues. Trimming took off 8 bases at V and 7 bases at J, with 14 bases between the two ends.

This clonotype was counted between two and nine times. V is TRBV12-3 or TRBV12-4 and J is TRBJ2-7; D might be TRBD2 (5 bases). The V gene lost 5 bases and the J gene lost 7 bases, with 18 bases spanning the gap. CDR3 size: 14 residues. CDR3 loop: CASSQLGEIGEQYF. Written as DNA, the CDR3 is TGTGCCAGCAGTCAGCTCGGGGAGATCGGGGAGCAGTACTTC.

This sequence joins TRBV10-3 and TRBJ2-6, with D unclear. This CDR3 comprises 16 residues. Trimming left V 3 bases short and J 4 bases short, with 13 bases between. In germline, CDR1 is ENHRY, CDR2 SYGVKD. In nucleotides, the CDR3 is TGTGCCATCAGTGACCCATTTTATTCCGGGGCCAACGTCCTGACTTTC. Translation: CAISDPFYSGANVLTF.

The chain has TRBV5-5 and TRBJ1-2, with unresolved D. Germline values: CDR1 SGHKS, CDR2 YYEKEE (reference sequence). The V gene lost 4 bases and the J gene lost 3 bases, with 16 bases spanning the gap. The CDR3 runs 15 residues. CDR3 in amino acids: CASSPTPPGDYGYTF. The CDR3 DNA reads as TGTGCCAGCAGCCCGACACCCCCGGGTGACTATGGCTACACCTTC.

This clonotype was detected only a few times. The genes are TRBV7-2 and TRBJ1-1, with D perhaps matching TRBD1 (5 bases). The CDR3 is 16 residues long. Germline V gene sequence: CDR1 SGHTA, CDR2 FQGNSA. Between the trimmed V and J ends, which lost 4 bases and 5 bases, there was a span of 20 bases. For the CDR3, the DNA is TGTGCCAGCAGCTCCCCCTGGGACTCCTGGGGGACTGAAGCTTTCTTT. Translation gives CASSSPWDSWGTEAFF.

The chain links TRBV6-5 to TRBJ1-1; 7 bases line up with TRBD1. The CDR3 length is 13 residues. Germline CDR1 and CDR2: MNHEY and SVGAGI. Trimming took 5 bases from V and 3 from J; bases not matched to a gene: 3. CDR3 in DNA: TGTGCCAGCAGTGTTGACAGGGACACTGAAGCTTTCTTT. It yields the protein CASSVDRDTEAFF.

The sample holds a few counts of this clonotype. The chain uses TRBV9 and TRBJ2-3; D not resolved. The CDR3 loop spans 14 amino acids. The germline V and J ends were trimmed by 3 bases and 1 base, with 9 bases remaining between them. Germline loops: CDR1 SGDLS, CDR2 YYNGEE. CDR3 in amino acids: CASSETQGTDTQYF. The CDR3, as DNA: TGTGCCAGCAGCGAGACGCAGGGCACAGATACGCAGTATTTT.

This chain uses TRBV6-2 or TRBV6-3 with TRBJ1-1; D possibly corresponds to TRBD1 (5 bases). V lost 7 bases to trimming and J lost 7 bases, with 10 bases between them. Germline V gene lookup returns CDR1 MNHEY and CDR2 SVGEGT. The CDR3 loop spans 11 amino acids. This chain's CDR3 is CASTGDVEAFF. CDR3 bases: TGTGCCAGCACCGGGGACGTTGAAGCTTTCTTT.